This TCR beta chain originates from a study of neurological immune-mediated disorders. The CDR3 length is 15 residues. The V end was cut by 1 base, the J end by 7 bases, with 17 bases between. The germline CDR1 and CDR2 sequences are SGHRS and YFSETQ. In every sequencing run, more than 180 million TCR-beta sequences were generated from 15-18 subjects. TCRdb reprocessed the 5' RACE reads with MiXCR, giving one entry per CDR3 protein. The sample has roughly 53,000 distinct CDR3 sequences; 8% to 9% are singletons. Time point of the sample: longitudinal time-point 3. This clonotype occurred many times. This rearrangement joins TRBV5-1 to TRBJ1-1; D is undetermined. This TCR was sampled from a woman aged 40 to 50 in good health. Material: PBMCs. The CDR3 nucleotides read TGCGCCAGCAGCTTGCCGAAGGGCTTTGAGGGTGAAGCTTTCTTT. Residues: CASSLPKGFEGEAFF. Full variable domain (remainder filled in from reference TRBV5-1 and TRBJ1-1): KAGVTQTPRYLIKTRGQQVTLSCSPISGHRSVSWYQQTPGQGLQFLFEYFSETQRNKGNFPGRFSGRQFSNSRSEMNVSTLELGDSALYLCASSLPKGFEGEAFFGQGTRLTVV.